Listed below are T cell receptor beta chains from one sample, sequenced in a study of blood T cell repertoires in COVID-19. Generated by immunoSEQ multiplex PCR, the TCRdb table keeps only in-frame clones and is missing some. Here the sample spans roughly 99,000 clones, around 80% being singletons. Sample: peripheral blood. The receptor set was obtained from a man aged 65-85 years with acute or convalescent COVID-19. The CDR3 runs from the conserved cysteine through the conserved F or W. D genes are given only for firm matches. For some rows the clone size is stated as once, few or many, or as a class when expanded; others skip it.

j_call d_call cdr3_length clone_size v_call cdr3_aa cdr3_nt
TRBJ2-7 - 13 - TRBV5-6 CASSFSGSYEQYF TGTGCCAGCAGCTTTAGCGGTTCCTACGAGCAGTACTTC
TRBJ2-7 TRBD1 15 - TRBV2 CASSEQTGGSYEQYF TGTGCCAGCAGTGAACAGACAGGGGGCTCTTACGAGCAGTACTTC
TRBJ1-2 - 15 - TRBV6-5 CASTDRGGIYYGYTF TGTGCCAGCACCGACCGGGGGGGTATCTACTATGGCTACACCTTC
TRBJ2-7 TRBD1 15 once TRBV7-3 CASSRGQGASYEQYF TGTGCCAGCAGTCGCGGACAGGGTGCCTCCTACGAGCAGTACTTC
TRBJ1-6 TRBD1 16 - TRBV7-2 CASSLTRTGNNSPLHF TGTGCCAGCAGCTTAACCCGGACAGGGAATAATTCACCCCTCCACTTT
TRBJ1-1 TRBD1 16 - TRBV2 CASRRGTGGTGTEAFF TGTGCCAGCCGGAGAGGGACAGGGGGCACGGGGACTGAAGCTTTCTTT
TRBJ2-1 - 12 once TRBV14 CASSRLSNEQFF TGTGCCAGCAGCCGTCTCAGCAATGAGCAGTTCTTC
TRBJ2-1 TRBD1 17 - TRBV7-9 CASSLAQRSDRDNEQFF TGTGCCAGCAGCTTAGCACAGCGGTCCGACAGGGACAATGAGCAGTTCTTC
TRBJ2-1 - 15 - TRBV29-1 CSVRLSAGSYNEQFF TGCAGCGTAAGACTATCGGCAGGCTCCTACAATGAGCAGTTCTTC
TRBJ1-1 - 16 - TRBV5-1 CASSHPVSGPVAEAFF TGCGCCAGCAGCCATCCGGTGTCAGGCCCGGTCGCTGAAGCTTTCTTT
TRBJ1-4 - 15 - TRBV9 CASSVFGGEGEKLFF TGTGCCAGCAGCGTATTTGGAGGGGAAGGGGAAAAACTGTTTTTT
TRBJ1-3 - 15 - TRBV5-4 CASSLEGRRGNTIYF TGTGCCAGCAGCTTGGAGGGGAGGCGCGGAAACACCATATATTTT
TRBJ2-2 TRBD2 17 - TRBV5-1 CASSLLAGGTNTGELFF TGCGCCAGCAGCCTACTAGCGGGGGGAACGAACACCGGGGAGCTGTTTTTT
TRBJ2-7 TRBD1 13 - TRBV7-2 CASSLMGTGTASF TGTGCCAGCAGCTTAATGGGGACCGGGACAGCATCCTTC
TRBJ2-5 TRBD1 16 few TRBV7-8 CASSLGRTGFRETQYF TGTGCCAGCAGCTTAGGCAGGACAGGGTTCAGGGAGACCCAGTACTTC
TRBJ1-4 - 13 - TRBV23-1 CASSQTGAEKLFF TGCGCCAGCAGTCAAACAGGCGCGGAAAAACTGTTTTTT
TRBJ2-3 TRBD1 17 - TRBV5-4 CASSLAVGQGFRDTQYF TGTGCCAGCAGCTTGGCCGTAGGACAGGGGTTCAGGGATACGCAGTATTTT
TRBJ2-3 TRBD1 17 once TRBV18 CASSPRAARGTENTQYF TGTGCCAGCTCACCCCGCGCCGCGAGAGGGACAGAAAATACGCAGTATTTT
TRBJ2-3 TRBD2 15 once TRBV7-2 CASSLRGGRTDTQYF TGTGCCAGCAGCCTCCGGGGAGGGCGCACAGATACGCAGTATTTT
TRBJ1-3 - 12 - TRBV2 CARGTGFNTIYF TGTGCCAGGGGAACAGGGTTCAACACCATATATTTT
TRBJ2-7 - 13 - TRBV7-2 CASSPDRRGEQYF TGTGCCAGCAGCCCAGATAGACGGGGTGAGCAGTACTTC
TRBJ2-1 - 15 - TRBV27 CASSLEGRSYNEQFF TGTGCCAGCAGTCTTGAGGGGAGGTCCTACAATGAGCAGTTCTTC
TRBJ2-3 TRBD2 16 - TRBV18 CASSPRTSGGGDTQYF TGTGCCAGCTCGCCCCGGACTAGCGGGGGTGGAGATACGCAGTATTTT
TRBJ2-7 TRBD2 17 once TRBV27 CASVGRTSGGLSYEQYF TGTGCCAGCGTCGGTCGGACTAGCGGGGGGCTGAGCTACGAGCAGTACTTC
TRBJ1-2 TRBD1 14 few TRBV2 CAGDGTGGFYGYTF TGTGCCGGCGACGGGACAGGGGGCTTCTATGGCTACACCTTC
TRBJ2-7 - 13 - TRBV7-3 CASSSQGADEQYF TGTGCCAGCAGCTCACAGGGCGCGGACGAGCAGTACTTC
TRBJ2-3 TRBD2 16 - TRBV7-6 CASSLGGDYSTDTQYF TGTGCCAGCAGCTTGGGCGGGGACTATTCCACAGATACGCAGTATTTT
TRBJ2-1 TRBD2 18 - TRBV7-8 CASSFLGLAASSYNEQFF TGTGCCAGCAGCTTCCTTGGACTAGCGGCTAGCTCCTACAATGAGCAGTTCTTC
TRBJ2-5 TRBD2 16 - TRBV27 CASSLWGGPPGTTQYF TGTGCCAGCAGTCTATGGGGGGGACCCCCCGGGACGACCCAGTACTTC
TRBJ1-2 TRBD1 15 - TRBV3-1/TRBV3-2 CASSLGTGFSYGYTF TGTGCCAGCAGCCTAGGGACAGGGTTTAGCTATGGCTACACCTTC
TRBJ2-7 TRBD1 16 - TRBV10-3 CAISESQGAQTYEQYF TGTGCCATCAGTGAGTCCCAGGGGGCGCAAACCTACGAGCAGTACTTC
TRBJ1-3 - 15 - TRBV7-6 CASSPQTDSGNTIYF TGTGCCAGCAGCCCCCAGACAGACTCTGGAAACACCATATATTTT
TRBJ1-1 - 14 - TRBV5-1 CASSLRQDSPEAFF TGCGCCAGCAGCTTGAGACAGGACTCCCCTGAAGCTTTCTTT
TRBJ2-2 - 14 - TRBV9 CASSVAGDTGELFF TGTGCCAGCAGCGTAGCGGGGGACACCGGGGAGCTGTTTTTT
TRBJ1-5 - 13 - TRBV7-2 CASSLAAGQAQHF TGTGCCAGCAGCTTAGCGGCAGGCCAAGCCCAGCATTTT
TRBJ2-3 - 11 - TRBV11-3 CASSLKGVQYF TGTGCCAGCAGCTTAAAAGGGGTGCAGTATTTT
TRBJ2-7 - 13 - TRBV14 CASSPTGNYEQYF TGTGCCAGCAGCCCTACAGGGAACTACGAGCAGTACTTC